This is a list of T cell receptor beta chains from one sample in a study of T cell repertoires in cytomegalovirus infection. TCRdb recomputed calls from the reads with MiXCR, one row per CDR3 protein. The sample holds around 450,000 distinct CDR3 sequences, about 11% seen once. Material: PBMCs. The receptors derive from a human donor in good health (CMV status not recorded). Some clones in this sample may be carry-over from other donors' samples. Both conserved end residues are part of each CDR3. The D gene is left open where the match is weak. Part of the rows lack a size; the others show once, few, many or a class for expanded clones.

TRBJ2-4 NA TRBV19 once CASSTTVFKNIQYF TGTGCCAGTAGTACGACAGTTTTCAAAAACATTCAGTACTTC
TRBJ1-1 TRBD1 TRBV7-2 many CASSLQGVNTEAFF TGTGCCAGCAGCTTACAGGGGGTGAACACTGAAGCTTTCTTT
TRBJ2-5 TRBD2 TRBV7-6 many CASSPPWTSGNGETQYF TGTGCCAGCAGCCCACCTTGGACTAGCGGGAATGGTGAGACCCAGTACTTC
TRBJ2-5 NA TRBV10-3 NA CAISAGRIGETQYF TGTGCCATCAGTGCGGGCAGGATTGGAGAGACCCAGTACTTC
TRBJ1-2 NA TRBV11-2 NA CASSLRLSQDYGYTF TGTGCCAGCAGCTTAAGGCTTAGCCAGGACTATGGCTACACCTTC
TRBJ1-1 NA TRBV20-1 few CSAREGRAMSTEAFF TGCAGTGCTAGAGAGGGCAGGGCAATGAGCACTGAAGCTTTCTTT
TRBJ1-1 NA TRBV4-2 many CASSQNSGQNTEAFF TGTGCCAGCAGCCAAAACTCGGGACAGAACACTGAAGCTTTCTTT
TRBJ2-1 TRBD2 TRBV7-9 many CASSEPGLAGPEQFF TGTGCCAGCAGCGAACCGGGACTAGCGGGACCTGAGCAGTTCTTC
TRBJ1-1 TRBD1 TRBV20-1 few CSCPRGNFQGAAFF TGCAGCTGCCCGAGGGGAAACTTTCAGGGGGCAGCTTTCTTT
TRBJ1-2 NA TRBV20-1 NA CSARDFTGQGNYGYTF TGCAGTGCTAGAGATTTTACAGGGCAGGGTAACTATGGCTACACCTTC
TRBJ1-6 TRBD1 TRBV5-5 NA CASSTGTVQGALHF TGTGCCAGCAGCACCGGGACGGTTCAGGGGGCCCTCCACTTT
TRBJ2-5 NA TRBV29-1 many CSARRRETQYF TGCAGTGCCAGGAGGCGGGAGACCCAGTACTTC
TRBJ1-6 NA TRBV12-5 few CASGQGFNSPLHF TGTGCTAGTGGTCAGGGGTTTAATTCACCCCTCCACTTT
TRBJ1-2 TRBD1 TRBV29-1 NA CSGSPTGENGYTF TGCAGCGGGTCTCCGACAGGGGAAAATGGCTACACCTTC
TRBJ1-1 NA TRBV18 NA CASSPSPQNTEAFF TGTGCCAGCTCACCATCCCCGCAAAACACTGAAGCTTTCTTT
TRBJ2-7 TRBD2 TRBV6-1 few CASRPPSGGRDLYEQYF TGTGCCAGCAGACCCCCCAGCGGGGGGAGGGACCTCTACGAGCAGTACTTC
TRBJ2-3 TRBD2 TRBV19 few CASSWGAGAVSQYF TGTGCCAGTAGTTGGGGAGCGGGAGCCGTTTCGCAGTATTTT
TRBJ1-2 NA TRBV27 few CASSRLSNYGYTF TGTGCCAGCAGTAGGTTATCTAACTATGGCTACACCTTC
TRBJ1-4 NA TRBV7-8 many CASSSGANEKLFF TGTGCCAGCAGCTCAGGGGCTAATGAAAAACTGTTTTTT
TRBJ1-2 NA TRBV24-1 many CATSDEGYGYTF TGTGCCACCAGTGATGAGGGGTATGGCTACACCTTC
TRBJ1-5 TRBD1 TRBV2 many CASSGEQGTQPQHF TGTGCCAGCAGTGGGGAACAGGGGACCCAGCCCCAGCATTTT
TRBJ2-2 NA TRBV19 few CASKGQGTTGELFF TGTGCCAGTAAGGGGCAGGGAACGACCGGGGAGCTGTTTTTT
TRBJ2-7 NA TRBV11-3 NA CASSREGGFEQYF TGTGCCAGCAGCCGCGAAGGAGGGTTCGAGCAGTACTTC
TRBJ2-7 TRBD1 TRBV3-1 few CASSQGQTGWFNEQYF TGTGCCAGCAGCCAAGGACAGACAGGGTGGTTCAACGAGCAGTACTTC
TRBJ1-4 NA TRBV6-5 few CASSPPGTNEKLFF TGTGCCAGCAGCCCGCCAGGGACTAATGAAAAACTGTTTTTT
TRBJ2-5 NA TRBV3-1 NA CASSFSSDETQYF TGTGCCAGCAGCTTCTCGAGCGACGAGACCCAGTACTTC
TRBJ2-1 TRBD2 TRBV7-2 many CASSLGWLTSGSSYNEQFF TGTGCCAGCAGCTTAGGTTGGTTGACTAGCGGGAGTAGCTACAATGAGCAGTTCTTC
TRBJ2-3 NA TRBV7-9 few CASSWRRGGRLADTQYF TGTGCCAGCAGCTGGCGGCGGGGCGGCCGCCTCGCAGATACGCAGTATTTT
TRBJ2-5 NA TRBV7-6 many CASSLVDSVQTQYF TGTGCCAGCAGCTTAGTGGATAGCGTGCAGACCCAGTACTTC
TRBJ2-3 NA TRBV6-5 many CASSYSLRGTPQYF TGTGCCAGCAGTTACTCGTTACGTGGGACTCCCCAGTATTTT
TRBJ2-6 NA TRBV15 once CATSRDWRGGTGANVLTF TGTGCCACCAGCAGAGATTGGAGGGGGGGGACGGGGGCCAACGTCCTGACTTTC
TRBJ1-5 NA TRBV7-9 NA CASTRGGYSNQPQHF TGTGCCAGCACCCGGGGGGGATATAGCAATCAGCCCCAGCATTTT
TRBJ1-4 NA TRBV5-6 NA CASSPRRVDEKLFF TGTGCCAGCAGCCCCCGAAGGGTTGATGAAAAACTGTTTTTT
TRBJ1-1 NA TRBV27 many CASSYTINTEAFF TGTGCCAGCAGTTACACCATAAACACTGAAGCTTTCTTT
TRBJ1-2 TRBD1 TRBV5-5 NA CASSLDRPGQGVLYGYTF TGTGCCAGCAGCTTGGATAGGCCGGGACAGGGTGTTCTGTACGGCTACACCTTC
TRBJ1-1 NA TRBV4-2 few CASSQLKSGFMNTEAFF TGTGCCAGCAGCCAACTGAAAAGCGGATTCATGAACACTGAAGCTTTCTTT
TRBJ1-5 NA TRBV15 many CATSRDGRSNQPQHF TGTGCCACCAGCAGAGACGGCAGGAGCAATCAGCCCCAGCATTTT
TRBJ2-2 NA TRBV28 many CASSSPGAGPGTGELFF TGTGCCAGCAGTTCCCCCGGAGCAGGGCCGGGTACCGGGGAGCTGTTTTTT
TRBJ1-3 TRBD1 TRBV6-2/TRBV6-3 many CASSGQDSGNTIYF TGTGCCAGCAGTGGACAGGACTCTGGAAACACCATATATTTT
TRBJ2-5 TRBD2 TRBV13 NA CASSSRTSGGAGEETQYF TGTGCCAGCAGCTCCCGGACTAGCGGGGGGGCCGGGGAAGAGACCCAGTACTTC
TRBJ2-7 NA TRBV27 many CASSLFGAAGYEQYF TGTGCCAGCAGTTTATTCGGGGCAGCTGGCTACGAGCAGTACTTC
TRBJ2-3 TRBD2 TRBV2 few CASSKGTSGPSTDTQYF TGTGCCAGCAGTAAAGGGACTAGCGGACCAAGCACAGATACGCAGTATTTT
TRBJ2-2 TRBD1 TRBV28 many CASRQGADTGELFF TGTGCCAGCCGACAGGGGGCAGACACCGGGGAGCTGTTTTTT
TRBJ2-3 NA TRBV2 many CASSVETTSTDTQYF TGTGCCAGCAGTGTAGAGACTACTAGCACAGATACGCAGTATTTT
TRBJ2-7 TRBD2 TRBV7-2 many CASSLSGGASYEQYF TGTGCCAGCAGCCTTAGCGGGGGGGCCTCCTACGAGCAGTACTTC
TRBJ2-2 NA TRBV27 few CASSLSGGGGELFF TGTGCCAGCAGTTTGTCCGGGGGAGGCGGGGAGCTGTTTTTT
TRBJ1-4 NA TRBV10-3 NA CAISVSWGPNEKLFF TGTGCCATCAGTGTCTCGTGGGGGCCTAATGAAAAACTGTTTTTT
TRBJ1-1 NA TRBV7-6 many CASSLEPGRAEAFF TGTGCCAGCAGCTTAGAACCGGGGAGGGCTGAAGCTTTCTTT
TRBJ2-3 NA TRBV20-1 many CRVQADTQYF TGCAGGGTACAGGCAGATACGCAGTATTTT
TRBJ1-1 NA TRBV6-7 many CASSGPINTEAFF TGTGCCAGCAGTGGACCAATAAACACTGAAGCTTTCTTT